These T cell receptor beta chains were read from a single sample in a study of memory CD8 T cells in hepatitis C reinfection. Clones were sequenced by immunoSEQ multiplex PCR, and TCRdb holds only the in-frame ones, with some missing. The sample contains about 43,000 clones, 89% of which appear only once. Sequenced material: naive CD8+ T cells sorted from blood. These receptors came from a man younger than 35 with hepatitis C virus infection. CDR3s include the opening cysteine and the closing phenylalanine or tryptophan. Each record gives: V gene, D gene, J gene, clone size, CDR3 protein, CDR3 DNA. A D gene is named only where the DNA matches it firmly. Size tells how often a clone was seen (once, few, many) or the class of an expanded clone, and some rows leave it out.

>TRBV29-1|-|TRBJ1-2|-
CSVEVGGHYGYTF
TGCAGCGTTGAGGTTGGCGGCCACTATGGCTACACCTTC
>TRBV6-5|-|TRBJ1-6|-
CASSLTGSNSPLHF
TGTGCCAGCAGTTTGACAGGCTCAAATTCACCCCTCCACTTT
>TRBV4-1|-|TRBJ1-5|-
CASSQGVGLGNQPQHF
TGCGCCAGCAGCCAAGGTGTGGGCTTGGGCAATCAGCCCCAGCATTTT
>TRBV7-7|TRBD1|TRBJ2-2|once
CASSLEPTGETGELFF
TGTGCCAGCAGCTTAGAACCCACAGGGGAAACCGGGGAGCTGTTTTTT
>TRBV4-1|-|TRBJ2-3|-
CASSQRGLPTDTQYF
TGCGCCAGCAGCCAGAGGGGACTCCCCACAGATACGCAGTATTTT
>TRBV4-1|TRBD2|TRBJ2-1|-
CASSQEPHSLAGEDEQFF
TGCGCCAGCAGCCAAGAACCCCACAGCCTAGCGGGAGAGGATGAGCAGTTCTTC
>TRBV9|-|TRBJ2-7|-
CASSDLRDSPPYEQYF
TGTGCCAGCAGCGACCTACGGGACTCCCCACCCTACGAGCAGTACTTC
>TRBV29-1|TRBD1|TRBJ2-5|few
CSVETGEQRETQYF
TGCAGCGTCGAGACAGGGGAACAGAGGGAGACCCAGTACTTC
>TRBV5-4|TRBD2|TRBJ2-2|-
CASSLGGGGELFF
TGTGCCAGCAGCCTGGGGGGGGGCGGGGAGCTGTTTTTT
>TRBV7-8|-|TRBJ1-5|once
CASSDVRTFSQPQHF
TGTGCCAGCAGCGACGTTCGGACATTCAGTCAGCCCCAGCATTTT
>TRBV5-4|TRBD1|TRBJ2-7|-
CASSPGQENYEQYF
TGTGCCAGCAGCCCGGGACAGGAAAACTACGAGCAGTACTTC
>TRBV4-2|-|TRBJ2-2|-
CASSQDLYTGELFF
TGTGCCAGCAGCCAAGATCTCTACACCGGGGAGCTGTTTTTT
>TRBV6-5|-|TRBJ1-1|few
CASSYVQGNTEAFF
TGTGCCAGCAGTTACGTCCAGGGGAACACTGAAGCTTTCTTT
>TRBV19|-|TRBJ1-6|-
CASRGGITYNSPLHF
TGTGCCAGCCGGGGGGGGATAACCTATAATTCACCCCTCCACTTT
>TRBV6-1|-|TRBJ1-3|-
CASTSGQFDGNTIYF
TGTGCCAGCACCTCGGGACAATTCGATGGAAACACCATATATTTT
>TRBV7-9|TRBD1|TRBJ1-6|-
CASSTSGGHPNSPLHF
TGTGCCAGCAGCACCTCAGGGGGGCACCCCAATTCACCCCTCCACTTT
>TRBV4-1|TRBD2|TRBJ2-1|-
CASSTPSGRVNEQFF
TGCGCCAGCAGCACGCCTAGCGGGAGGGTCAATGAGCAGTTCTTC
>TRBV7-9|TRBD2|TRBJ2-5|-
CASSLALAGEETQYF
TGTGCCAGCAGCTTAGCTCTAGCGGGAGAAGAGACCCAGTACTTC
>TRBV30|TRBD1|TRBJ1-2|once
CAWSGTGEGYTF
TGTGCCTGGAGCGGGACAGGGGAAGGCTACACCTTC
>TRBV7-2|TRBD2|TRBJ2-3|once
CASSLELAGTASTDTQYF
TGTGCCAGCAGCTTAGAGCTAGCGGGGACCGCTAGCACAGATACGCAGTATTTT
>TRBV12-5|-|TRBJ2-1|-
CASGFLSVESEQFF
TGTGCTAGTGGTTTTTTATCGGTCGAGAGTGAGCAGTTCTTC
>TRBV6-5|TRBD2|TRBJ2-1|once
CASTSKGTRRNEQFF
TGTGCCAGCACCTCGAAGGGGACTAGGCGCAATGAGCAGTTCTTC
>TRBV11-2|-|TRBJ2-7|-
CASSFGGPGYEQYF
TGTGCCAGCAGCTTCGGGGGGCCCGGGTACGAGCAGTACTTC
>TRBV13|TRBD2|TRBJ2-1|-
CASSLGGGAAEQFF
TGTGCCAGCAGCTTAGGCGGGGGGGCGGCTGAGCAGTTCTTC
>TRBV14|TRBD1|TRBJ2-7|-
CASSHLGQGEVDEQYF
TGTGCCAGCAGCCATCTGGGACAGGGTGAGGTAGACGAGCAGTACTTC
>TRBV5-1|TRBD2|TRBJ2-7|-
CASSPRLAGEVDEQYF
TGCGCCAGCAGCCCCCGGCTAGCGGGAGAAGTAGACGAGCAGTACTTC
>TRBV28|TRBD2|TRBJ2-7|once
CASSLGGSYEQYF
TGTGCCAGCAGTTTAGGCGGGAGCTACGAGCAGTACTTC
>TRBV14|TRBD1|TRBJ1-3|-
CASSRTGGASGNTIYF
TGTGCCAGCAGCCGGACAGGGGGGGCGTCTGGAAACACCATATATTTT
>TRBV7-3|TRBD2|TRBJ2-3|-
CASAPVGGTTDTQYF
TGTGCCAGCGCTCCAGTGGGGGGGACGACAGATACGCAGTATTTT
>TRBV27|-|TRBJ2-2|-
CASSFRGTGELFF
TGTGCCAGCAGTTTCAGGGGAACCGGGGAGCTGTTTTTT
>TRBV2|TRBD1|TRBJ2-3|-
CASSPRQGSDTQYF
TGTGCCAGCAGTCCTAGACAGGGGAGCGATACGCAGTATTTT
>TRBV4-1|-|TRBJ2-1|-
CASSKGSGSSYNEQFF
TGCGCCAGCAGCAAAGGAAGCGGAAGCTCCTACAATGAGCAGTTCTTC
>TRBV4-1|-|TRBJ1-3|-
CASSQEGRGNTIYF
TGCGCCAGCAGCCAAGAAGGCAGGGGAAACACCATATATTTT
>TRBV10-2|-|TRBJ1-3|-
CASSAEGGGASGNTIYF
TGCGCCAGCAGCGCTGAGGGAGGGGGGGCGTCTGGAAACACCATATATTTT
>TRBV6-1|TRBD2|TRBJ2-7|-
CASGPSGGYEQYF
TGTGCCAGCGGCCCTAGCGGTGGCTACGAGCAGTACTTC
>TRBV12-1|-|TRBJ2-1|-
CASSFAESEQFF
TGTGCCAGCAGCTTTGCGGAGTCAGAGCAGTTCTTC
>TRBV4-1|TRBD2|TRBJ2-1|few
CASSRPESSGRDNEQFF
TGCGCCAGCAGCCGGCCAGAGAGTAGCGGGAGGGATAATGAGCAGTTCTTC
>TRBV14|TRBD1|TRBJ1-1|-
CASSQAGQGARVRAFF
TGTGCCAGCAGCCAAGCAGGACAGGGGGCGAGGGTGCGTGCTTTCTTT
>TRBV11-2|-|TRBJ2-1|-
CASTGSNDYNEQFF
TGTGCCAGCACCGGGAGCAACGACTACAATGAGCAGTTCTTC
>TRBV7-9|-|TRBJ1-3|-
CASGQGNTIYF
TGTGCCAGCGGGCAGGGAAACACCATATATTTT
>TRBV9|-|TRBJ2-1|-
CASSEGALRGNEQFF
TGTGCCAGCAGCGAGGGAGCCTTACGGGGCAATGAGCAGTTCTTC
>TRBV6-6|-|TRBJ2-1|-
CASSYRGSSYNEQFF
TGTGCCAGCAGTTATCGGGGGAGCTCCTACAATGAGCAGTTCTTC
>TRBV27|TRBD1|TRBJ2-3|-
CASSPPGQGSSDTQYF
TGTGCCAGCAGTCCCCCGGGACAGGGGAGTTCAGATACGCAGTATTTT
>TRBV6-1|-|TRBJ1-5|-
CASSEFGNQPQHF
TGTGCCAGCAGTGAATTCGGCAATCAGCCCCAGCATTTT
>TRBV9|TRBD2|TRBJ2-2|-
CATQPGTSGNTGELFF
TGTGCCACCCAGCCGGGGACTAGCGGGAACACCGGGGAGCTGTTTTTT
>TRBV19|TRBD1|TRBJ2-7|once
CASSMGDSSYEQYF
TGTGCCAGTAGTATGGGGGACAGCTCCTACGAGCAGTACTTC
>TRBV6-1|-|TRBJ1-1|-
CASRSRGGEGTEAFF
TGTGCCAGCAGATCTAGGGGCGGGGAAGGGACTGAAGCTTTCTTT
>TRBV2|-|TRBJ2-6|-
CASSEWAFLSYGANVLTF
TGTGCCAGCAGTGAATGGGCCTTCCTCTCCTATGGGGCCAACGTCCTGACTTTC
>TRBV7-9|TRBD1|TRBJ2-7|-
CASSSPLTGGYEQYF
TGTGCCAGCAGCTCCCCCTTGACAGGGGGCTACGAGCAGTACTTC
>TRBV27|TRBD1|TRBJ2-3|-
CASSLSDRLTDTQYF
TGTGCCAGCAGTTTATCGGACAGGCTCACAGATACGCAGTATTTT
>TRBV6-1|TRBD1|TRBJ2-7|once
CASRPGGAYEQYF
TGTGCCAGCAGGCCAGGGGGAGCCTACGAGCAGTACTTC
>TRBV29-1|TRBD1|TRBJ1-1|-
CSSATGLNTEAFF
TGCAGCTCGGCGACAGGGCTGAACACTGAAGCTTTCTTT
>TRBV10-3|TRBD1|TRBJ1-1|-
CAIRGTGENPEAFF
TGTGCCATCAGGGGGACAGGGGAAAACCCTGAAGCTTTCTTT
>TRBV19|-|TRBJ1-2|-
CASSPPGLEVGYTF
TGTGCCAGTAGTCCTCCCGGACTCGAAGTTGGCTACACCTTC
>TRBV6-5|-|TRBJ2-3|-
CASSSQRAWTDTQYF
TGTGCCAGCAGTTCCCAGAGGGCCTGGACAGATACGCAGTATTTT
>TRBV7-6|-|TRBJ1-2|-
CASSLVQSPQGGYTF
TGTGCCAGCAGCTTAGTACAGAGCCCCCAAGGCGGCTACACCTTC